This T cell receptor (beta chain) came from a study of OX40 agonist ivuxolimab in advanced cancers. In the study overall: Ivuxolimab, an agonistic anti-OX40 (CD134) antibody, was given to patients. Study-level points and caveats: Antigens targeted by the expanded peripheral T cells were not determined.

The repertoire was sequenced with immunoSEQ multiplex PCR; TCRdb's copy has only in-frame clones and lacks some. This table holds 60,000 to 75,000 clones, more than 85% found once. Germline V gives CDR1 SGHDT, CDR2 YYEEEE. Trimming took off 4 bases at V and 5 bases at J, with 19 bases between the two ends. CDR3 length: 15 residues. Concerning this clone: Its antigen remains unknown.

The clonotype comes from an adult with an advanced solid tumor such as melanoma, head and neck, liver or kidney cancer. This chain uses TRBV5-6 with TRBJ2-7; TRBD1 or TRBD2 may be the D gene (5 bases each). Specimen: CD4+ or CD8+ T cells sorted from blood, collected in a trial of the OX40 agonist ivuxolimab. The CDR3 protein is CASSPRTGTSDEQYF. DNA for the CDR3: TGTGCCAGCAGCCCCCGGACCGGGACCTCGGACGAGCAGTACTTC. Variable domain in full (rest from reference TRBV5-6 and TRBJ2-7): DAGVTQSPTHLIKTRGQQVTLRCSPKSGHDTVSWYQQALGQGPQFIFQYYEEEERQRGNFPDRFSGHQFPNYSSELNVNALLLGDSALYLCASSPRTGTSDEQYFGPGTRLTVT.